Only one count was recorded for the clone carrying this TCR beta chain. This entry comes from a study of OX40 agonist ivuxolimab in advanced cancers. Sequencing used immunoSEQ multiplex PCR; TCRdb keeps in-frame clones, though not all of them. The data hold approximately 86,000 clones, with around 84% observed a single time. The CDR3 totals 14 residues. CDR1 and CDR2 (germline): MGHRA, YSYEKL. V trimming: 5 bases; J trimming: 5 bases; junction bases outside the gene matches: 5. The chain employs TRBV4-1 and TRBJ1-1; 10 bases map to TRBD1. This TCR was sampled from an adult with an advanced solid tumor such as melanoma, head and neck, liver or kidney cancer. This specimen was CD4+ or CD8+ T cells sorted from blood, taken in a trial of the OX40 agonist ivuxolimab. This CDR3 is CASSGTGDRTEAFF. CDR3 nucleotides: TGCGCCAGCAGCGGGACAGGGGATAGAACTGAAGCTTTCTTT.